This T cell receptor (beta chain) was profiled in a study of shared clonotypes between healthy human individuals. Whole-study findings and limits: Apart from blood, nothing was sampled; tissue repertoires likely differ. Among donors, sharing of clonotypes was expected to be affected by sequencing depth. Among non-shared clonotypes, generation probabilities were lower than among those shared by all four donors.

As to this clone: Its antigen remains unknown.

Per the germline V gene, CDR1 is SEHNR and CDR2 is FQNEAQ (reference sequence). V was clipped by 1 base and J by 1 base, with 20 bases between them. The CDR3 covers 18 residues. Each cell subset's genomic DNA was divided evenly among several immunoSEQ plates. TCRdb keeps only in-frame clones here, not all; method: immunoSEQ multiplex PCR. In the table there are fewer than 3 million clones, 80% to 95% of which are singletons. Specimen: naive CD4+ T cells from PBMCs. Subset defined: CD45RA+ positively selected. The J gene is TRBJ2-7, the V gene TRBV7-9; D ambiguous. This clonotype was sampled from a man aged 18 to 29 in good health. Some clones in this sample may be carry-over from other donors' samples. CDR3 sequence (DNA): TGTGCCAGCAGCTTAGATGCGTCCTCGGTGGGAATGTCCTACGAGCAGTACTTC. Its protein is CASSLDASSVGMSYEQYF. Full variable domain (outside the CDR3, taken from reference TRBV7-9 and TRBJ2-7): DTGVSQNPRHKITKRGQNVTFRCDPISEHNRLYWYRQTLGQGPEFLTYFQNEAQLEKSRLLSDRFSAERPKGSFSTLEIQRTEQGDSAMYLCASSLDASSVGMSYEQYFGPGTRLTVT.